This T cell receptor beta chain was sequenced in a study of response to subunit inactivated influenza vaccine. Germline V gene data show CDR1 as SGHKS and CDR2 as YYEKEE (reference sequence). The CDR3 runs 13 residues. Trimming removed 0 bases from V and 2 bases from J, with 5 bases in between. TCRdb analysed the RT-PCR reads with MiXCR anew, one entry per CDR3 protein. The data show approximately 500,000 distinct CDR3 sequences, around 25% seen once. The sample was also reused in another study, on T cells expressing NK-cell markers. As that study records: Making the TCR beta cDNA relied on 5'RACE template switching with UMIs. Seropositivity for HCMV was found in most of the eight sequenced donors, with one seronegative. A handful of donors likewise had their CD3+CD56-NKG2C+ fraction led by these clonotypes.

V is TRBV5-5 and J is TRBJ2-5; D is ambiguous. The clonotype originates from a man aged 45-65 years who received an inactivated influenza vaccine. This sample comprised CD4+ T cells sorted from PBMCs, obtained 12 days after vaccination. The CDR3 protein is CASSLVGQETQYF. CDR3 bases: TGTGCCAGCAGCTTGGTGGGACAAGAGACCCAGTACTTC.